This T cell receptor beta chain was sequenced in a study of cytomegalovirus exposure and HLA in healthy donors. Although they were nominally healthy when sampled, donors likely had unrecorded immune exposures. PCR amplification relied on 60 Vbeta primers (plus 13 Jbeta primers). Per the original data handling: In a later analysis, some 80 million unique TCR beta chains included roughly 11 million shared by two or more donors. The data were produced by immunoSEQ multiplex PCR, yet TCRdb's version contains in-frame clones alone and is incomplete. For V, J and clone size, that table is used; D and trimming come from the DNA. The sample has approximately 140,000 clones; under 80% are singletons. Germline V gene sequence: CDR1 MDHEN, CDR2 SYDVKM. The V gene end was trimmed by 6 bases and the J gene end by 3 bases; junction bases not matched to a gene: 7. The CDR3 loop spans 14 amino acids.

This TCR was recovered from a woman aged 50 to 60 in good health and CMV-seropositive. Sequenced material: PBMCs. V gene TRBV28 combines with J gene TRBJ1-2, with 7 bases matching TRBD1. CDR3 amino acids: CASRLTGTDYGYTF. The CDR3 nucleotides are TGTGCCAGCAGGTTAACCGGGACAGACTATGGCTACACCTTC.